Listed below are T cell receptor beta chains from one sample, sequenced in a study of OX40 agonist ivuxolimab in advanced cancers. Assay: immunoSEQ multiplex PCR; the TCRdb copy retains only in-frame clones and omits some. The repertoire consists of about 12,000 clones, with 80% to 90% occurring once and the leading ten covering around 15%. Material: CD4+ or CD8+ T cells sorted from blood, obtained in a trial of the OX40 agonist ivuxolimab. These receptors were taken from an adult with an advanced solid tumor such as melanoma, head and neck, liver or kidney cancer. Both conserved end residues are part of each CDR3. A D gene is named only where the DNA matches it firmly. Where a row states a size, it is once, few, many or the class of an expanded clone; other rows omit it.

d_call,j_call,clone_size,v_call,cdr3_nt,cdr3_aa
TRBD2,TRBJ2-2,.,TRBV7-2,TGTGCCAGCAGCTTCTTTCGGGAGGTAAACGGGGAGCTGTTTTTT,CASSFFREVNGELFF
TRBD2,TRBJ2-1,.,TRBV19,TGTGCCAGTAGTACCACGGGAGGTCATGAGCAGTTCTTC,CASSTTGGHEQFF
TRBD1,TRBJ2-2,.,TRBV12-5,TGTGCTACTAGGCCGGGACAGACTAAGTTCGGGGAGCTGTTTTTT,CATRPGQTKFGELFF
TRBD2,TRBJ2-1,.,TRBV9,TGTGCCAGCAGCGTCCTAGCGGGAGGGTCCTACAATGAGCAGTTCTTC,CASSVLAGGSYNEQFF
TRBD2,TRBJ2-7,few,TRBV19,TGTGCCAGTAGTATGGTAGCGGGAGGTCGCGAGCAGTACTTC,CASSMVAGGREQYF
TRBD2,TRBJ2-7,.,TRBV2,TGTGCCAGCAGCGGCGGGGGGGCTTTCTACGAGCAGTACTTC,CASSGGGAFYEQYF
.,TRBJ1-1,few,TRBV11-2,TGTGCCAGCAGCTTAGGAGCGGACACTGAAGCTTTCTTT,CASSLGADTEAFF
TRBD2,TRBJ2-1,few,TRBV13,TGTGCCAGCAGCTCCAGGCGGGGACTAGCGGGAGTTAGTGGTGAGCAGTTCTTC,CASSSRRGLAGVSGEQFF
TRBD2,TRBJ2-1,.,TRBV19,TGTGCCAGTAGTATCGGGGGGGACTACAATGAGCAGTTCTTC,CASSIGGDYNEQFF
.,TRBJ2-1,.,TRBV7-9,TGTGCCAGCAGCTTAGCCACGAGCTCCTACAATGAGCAGTTCTTC,CASSLATSSYNEQFF
.,TRBJ1-4,.,TRBV7-9,TGTGCCAGCAGCTTAGCGGGAGGGTCCGGCCCAACTAATGAAAAACTGTTTTTT,CASSLAGGSGPTNEKLFF
.,TRBJ1-2,.,TRBV19,TGTGCCAGTAGTATCGGAGGGAAGGGCTACACCTTC,CASSIGGKGYTF
.,TRBJ2-7,.,TRBV27,TGTGCCAGCAGTTACAGGGCGCTAGCCTACGAGCAGTACTTC,CASSYRALAYEQYF
.,TRBJ2-7,.,TRBV4-1,TGCGCCAGCAGCCAAGAAGATCCAGTCGCATCCTACGAGCAGTACTTC,CASSQEDPVASYEQYF
.,TRBJ1-5,.,TRBV28,TGTGCCAGCAGTTTATGGGCTCAGCCCCAGCATTTT,CASSLWAQPQHF
.,TRBJ2-2,.,TRBV27,TGTGCCAGCAGTTTATTAGGGGTCCGGAGGACCGGGGAGCTGTTTTTT,CASSLLGVRRTGELFF
TRBD2,TRBJ2-1,.,TRBV5-6,TGTGCCAGCAGCTCGGGACTAGCTGACAGCTCCTACAATGAGCAGTTCTTC,CASSSGLADSSYNEQFF
.,TRBJ1-1,.,TRBV9,TGTGCCAGCAGCGCGACAGGATTGAACACTGAAGCTTTCTTT,CASSATGLNTEAFF
TRBD1,TRBJ1-4,once,TRBV9,TGTGCCAGCAGCGTAGCCGGGACAGCAAATGAAAAACTGTTTTTT,CASSVAGTANEKLFF
TRBD2,TRBJ2-3,.,TRBV27,TGTGCCAGCAGTTACATCCTAGCGGGAGGCACAGATACGCAGTATTTT,CASSYILAGGTDTQYF
.,TRBJ2-7,.,TRBV21-1,TGTGCCATCTTAGTGTCGGGACGGCCCTCCTACGAGCAGTACTTC,CAILVSGRPSYEQYF
.,TRBJ2-1,large,TRBV2,TGTGCCAGCAGCGCCTGGTCCTACAATGAGCAGTTCTTC,CASSAWSYNEQFF
.,TRBJ2-1,once,TRBV9,TGTGCCAGCAGCGTAGCCTTGACTACCAATGAGCAGTTCTTC,CASSVALTTNEQFF
.,TRBJ2-1,.,TRBV27,TGTGCCAGCAGTACCGTCGACACCGAGTTCTACAATGAGCAGTTCTTC,CASSTVDTEFYNEQFF
TRBD1,TRBJ2-3,.,TRBV9,TGTGCCAGCAGCGAGGGGACAGGAGTAGATACGCAGTATTTT,CASSEGTGVDTQYF
.,TRBJ2-3,.,TRBV9,TGTGCCAGCAGCGGGACTGATCACACGCAGTATTTT,CASSGTDHTQYF
.,TRBJ1-2,.,TRBV15,TGTGCCACCAGCCCCGGGGGAGGGAACTATGGCTACACCTTC,CATSPGGGNYGYTF
.,TRBJ1-1,medium-sized,TRBV7-6,TGTGCCAGCAGCTCGATCAACACTGAAGCTTTCTTT,CASSSINTEAFF
.,TRBJ2-7,once,TRBV19,.,CATLGSSYEQYF
.,TRBJ2-1,.,TRBV28,TGTGCCAGCAGTTTACGCCGATGGGACCTTTACAATGAGCAGTTCTTC,CASSLRRWDLYNEQFF